This T cell receptor (beta chain) was captured by sequencing in a study of shared clonotypes between healthy human individuals. Assay execution proceeded at the deep level. Sequencing was performed with immunoSEQ multiplex PCR; in TCRdb, only in-frame clones are kept and a portion is missing. The sample lists fewer than 1.6 million clones; about 98.5% were seen once. Germline V gives CDR1 MNHNS, CDR2 SASEGT. The V end lost 2 bases, the J end lost 6 bases, and 13 bases lay between the germline ends. This CDR3 has 14 amino acids. The specimen sequenced was naive CD4+ T cells sorted from blood. Noted subset: CD45RA+ positively selected. The sequence was collected from a young man in good health. This chain connects TRBV6-1 to TRBJ1-2, with a possible D match to TRBD1 (5 bases). The CDR3 sequence is CASSEIGAVNGYTF. The CDR3 nucleotides read TGTGCCAGCAGTGAAATAGGGGCGGTGAATGGCTACACCTTC.